What follows is one T cell receptor beta chain and its context. Its antigen is unidentified. This CDR3 has 15 amino acids. Germline CDR1 is SGHTA and CDR2 is FQGNSA. V was clipped by 2 bases and J by 4 bases, with 15 bases between them. Generated by immunoSEQ multiplex PCR, the TCRdb table keeps only in-frame clones and is missing some. The table lists fewer than 70,000 clones, around 90% of them singletons. The data belong to a study of OX40 agonist ivuxolimab in advanced cancers. Findings and caveats of the study: CD8+ T cells were the subset that, on average, had more expanded clones than CD4+.

The chain recombines TRBV7-2 with TRBJ2-7; D could derive from TRBD1 or TRBD2 (7 bases each). The receptor's source is an adult with an advanced solid tumor such as melanoma, head and neck, liver or kidney cancer. The material was CD4+ or CD8+ T cells sorted from blood, obtained in a trial of the OX40 agonist ivuxolimab. CDR3 in DNA: TGTGCCAGCAGCTTACAGGGGAGGGGACAGTACGAGCAGTACTTC. Translated: CASSLQGRGQYEQYF.